This T cell receptor (beta chain) stems from a study of T-cell reconstitution after alpha-beta-depleted transplantation in children. Concerning this clonotype itself: What it binds is not known.

V shed 1 base and J 4 bases; nucleotides not matched to a gene: 4. This CDR3 contains 15 residues. The germline gives CDR1 SGHTA, CDR2 FQGNSA. Findings and caveats of the study: About two months after transplant, alpha-beta T cells reportedly came from several hundred expanded graft clones. Recipient T cells and thymic progenitors that survived gave rise to the high TCRbeta diversity observed at day 60 in some patients. Newly made T cells mostly supplied T-cell counts and diversity one year after transplant.

Unique molecular identifiers tagged the TCRbeta library. In TCRdb, the PCR reads were re-called with MiXCR into one record per CDR3 protein. This repertoire shows 45,000 to 60,000 distinct CDR3 sequences, around 50% found once; its top ten account for about two fifths. J is TRBJ2-3 and V is TRBV7-2; 8 bases align to TRBD2. The sample here was peripheral blood, taken before TCRalphabeta/CD19-depleted stem cell transplant. This sequence was found in a boy under two years old with SCID, due to receive a stem cell transplant. The CDR3 region is CASSLGGTRADTQYF. The CDR3 region has the DNA TGTGCCAGCAGCTTAGGGGGGACTAGGGCAGATACGCAGTATTTT.